This T cell receptor beta chain was found in a study of T cell responses to AZD1222 COVID-19 vaccine. Clones were sequenced by immunoSEQ multiplex PCR, and TCRdb holds only the in-frame ones, with some missing. The profile covers 95,000 or so clones, with about 90% appearing a single time and approximately 2.8% taken by the ten largest. The V end lost 1 base, the J end lost 4 bases, and 13 bases lay between the germline ends. CDR3 length: 15 amino acids. CDR1 is LGHDT, CDR2 YNNKEL, per germline (reference sequence). Sequenced here: peripheral blood, sampled on day 0 of MenACWY control vaccination. The rearrangement joins TRBV3-1 (or the pseudogene TRBV3-2) to TRBJ1-2, with D possibly matching TRBD1 (5 bases). The source is an adult in good health. As DNA, the CDR3 is TGTGCCAGCAGCCAAGCGCGAACAGGCACCTATGGCTACACCTTC. Encoded protein: CASSQARTGTYGYTF.